The subject of this entry is one T cell receptor (beta chain). No antigen is known for it. No qualities accompany the bases; no much larger clone lies one base away. Before undergoing thyroid surgery, none of the patients had been given any kind of treatment. Patient clinical samples collected from about 2011 to 2018 were retrospectively analysed using T-cell receptor beta sequencing. The library was built by means of PCR. Sequencing instrument: Illumina HiSeq 4000. High-throughput sequencing was used to profile the TCR beta-chain CDR3 region of each patient. Concerning the study's data processing: The researchers built a classifier to tell apart papillary thyroid cancer patients with distant metastasis, based on CDR3 differences among clinicopathological groups. The Shannon index was used to measure repertoire diversity, and the Morisita-Horn index was used to measure how similar tumor and blood repertoires were. TCRdb reran the public reads through fastp at Q25 and MiXCR, keeping productive beta chains. The V and J calls were not made by the authors but by TCRdb's processing. For this sample there are tens of thousands of clones; roughly a sixth appear just once. Around 9.9% of the sample belongs to the ten largest clones.

The source of the sample is a study of metastatic and nonmetastatic thyroid tumors (dated by TCRdb to 2018 to 2020). Regarding the study in general: Repertoires were compared across peripheral blood and tumor or nodule tissue samples from malignant and benign thyroid patients.

What the study reported, not specific to this receptor: In both blood and tumor samples, malignant tumors were reported to have significantly higher TCR beta diversity than benign nodules.

V ends up 2 bases short and J 4 bases short, with an unmatched junction base count of 3. Sequences SGHAT (CDR1) and FQNNGV (CDR2) are obtained from the germline V gene. There are 14 amino acids in the CDR3, from cysteine to phenylalanine inclusive. Only the CDR3 portion is preserved as DNA: 42 bases, with reading frame beginning at the first base. The rearranged segments are TRBV11-2 and TRBJ2-5; 8 bases in between match TRBD1. The sample consisted of tumor tissue. This TCR derives from a female donor with papillary thyroid cancer or a benign thyroid nodule (not recorded which). Some clones in this sample may be carry-over from other donors' samples. In nucleotide form, the sequence is TGTGCCAGCAGCTTACGACAGGGGATAGAGACCCAGTACTTC. Translated, it reads CASSLRQGIETQYF.